This T cell receptor beta chain is drawn from a study of patients and donors after allogeneic stem cell transplantation. Germline V gene sequence: CDR1 LGHDT, CDR2 YNNKEL (reference sequence). The CDR3 is 14 residues long. TCRdb re-analysed the RT-PCR reads in MiXCR, keeping a single row per CDR3 protein. The data show some 200,000 distinct CDR3 sequences, with 41% seen just once and about 33% held by the top ten. Concerning this clonotype: Germline and junction disagree at one end, which may indicate a read error.

The chain carries TRBV3-1 and TRBJ1-1; D is unclear. This TCR derives from a human donor who was either an allogeneic HSCT recipient or a stem cell or donor lymphocyte infusion donor (not recorded which). It is not recorded whose cells these are; they may come from a transplant donor. Sequencing was done on a sample of blood, either unsorted or a sorted T cell fraction (not recorded which). The CDR3 reads CASSEGWSRTEDFF. CDR3 nucleotide sequence: TGTGCCAGCAGCGAGGGATGGAGTAGAACTGAAGATTTCTTT.